One T cell receptor (beta chain) is described in this entry. The antigen is not known. Genes and germline come from the mouse. The read halts 1 residue ahead of the CDR3 end, with the missing end drawn from the germline J gene. At the DNA level, this CDR3 is encoded by other sequences in the same sample as well. The data originate from a study of tissue T cells after allogeneic stem cell transplantation. Broader study findings: Tissue-detected TCR repertoire was only partly captured by blood and spleen T cells.

Assay: immunoSEQ multiplex PCR; the TCRdb copy retains only in-frame clones and omits some. The sample lists around 6,800 clones; approximately 34% were seen once. Germline V CDR1 and CDR2: KGHPV, FQNQEV (reference sequence). Trimming removed 2 bases from V and 3 bases from J, with 4 bases in between. This CDR3 has 12 amino acids. Described time point: mouse harvest day 14 after allogeneic transplant. The graft held 10^6 splenic CD5+ T cells and 10^7 T-cell-depleted bone marrow cells. B6 (H2b) cells into BALB/c (H2d) mice; tissues taken at day 7 or 14. The chain links TRBV26 to TRBJ1-1, with D uncertain. The sample was skin. The TCR originated in a female BALB/c mouse given C57BL/6 T cells with graft-versus-host disease after an allogeneic hematopoietic cell transplant. The part of the CDR3 DNA that was read is TGTGCCAGCAGTCTGGGACACACAGAAGTCTTC. Translated, it gives CASSLGHTEVF. In full, the CDR3 is CASSLGHTEVFF. Full variable domain (remainder filled in from reference TRBV26 and TRBJ1-1): NSKVIQTPRYLVKGQGQKAKMRCIPEKGHPVVFWYQQNKNNEFKFLINFQNQEVLQQIDMTEKRFSAECPSNSPCSLEIQSSEAGDSALYLCASSLGHTEVFFGKGTRLTVV.